Listed here are 21 T cell receptor beta chains from one sample, sequenced in a study of molecular identifiers for immune sequencing clone quantification. TCRdb reprocessed the PCR reads with MiXCR, giving one entry per CDR3 protein. The data show 600,000 to 650,000 distinct CDR3 sequences, nearly 20% seen once. Sequencing was performed on naive CD8+ T cells from blood, with Jurkat cell RNA spiked in. Subset given: FACS-sorted CD8+CD4-CCR7+CD45RA+ naive T cells. The receptors originated from a human donor in good health. Some libraries in this study had Jurkat cell RNA spiked in.

Comment on this clonotype: This sequence may be a read error, since a much larger clone differs from it by one base. This chain joins TRBV27 and TRBJ1-1, with 11 bases that match TRBD1. In germline, CDR1 is MNHEY, CDR2 SMNVEV (reference sequence). CDR3 length equals 15 residues. The CDR3 protein is CAGSPDRGPSTEAFF. Here the CDR3 DNA reads TGTGCCGGCAGTCCGGACAGGGGGCCTAGCACTGAAGCTTTCTTT.

In this sample, this clonotype turned up many times. The gene calls are TRBV5-1 and TRBJ2-7; possibly TRBD2 for D (6 bases). Germline CDR1 SGHRS, CDR2 YFSETQ. Trimming pared 0 bases from V and 0 bases from J, leaving 10 bases between. This CDR3 is 15 amino acids long. As DNA, the CDR3 is TGCGCCAGCAGCTTGGTTCGGGGGAGCTCCTACGAGCAGTACTTC. Residues: CASSLVRGSSYEQYF.

Notes on this clonotype: A much larger clone differs by one base, so this may be a read error. The chain is built from TRBV30 and TRBJ1-5; possible D gene TRBD1, 5 bases. The length of the CDR3 is 13 residues. Germline V gives CDR1 GTSNPN, CDR2 SVGIG (reference sequence). Written as DNA, the CDR3 is TGTGCCTGGAGGGGGCCAGGGAATCAGCCCCTGCATTTT. Encoded protein: CAWRGPGNQPLHF.

This clonotype was picked up many times. The chain employs TRBV12-3 or TRBV12-4 and TRBJ2-3; 9 bases map to TRBD2. Germline trimming cut 4 bases from V and 4 bases from J; bases unmatched to any gene: 3. The CDR3 spans 14 residues. The CDR3 sequence: CASSSAGGPDTQYF. CDR3 DNA: TGTGCCAGCAGTTCGGCGGGGGGGCCAGATACGCAGTATTTT.

This clonotype was observed at least ten times. The chain recombines TRBV5-1 with TRBJ2-1; 9 bases align to TRBD1. The V gene's germline CDR1 is SGHRS and CDR2 YFSETQ. The trim removed 4 bases at V and 7 bases at J, leaving 15 bases unmatched. The CDR3 consists of 17 residues. CDR3 in amino acids: CASSRPRSGTGNNEQFF. The DNA of the CDR3 is TGCGCCAGCAGCCGCCCGAGGAGCGGGACAGGGAATAATGAGCAGTTCTTC.

The genes are TRBV5-5 and TRBJ2-7; 14 bases are shared with TRBD2. Per the germline V gene, CDR1 is SGHKS and CDR2 is YYEKEE (reference sequence). CDR3 length equals 18 residues. The trim removed 1 base at V and 0 bases at J, leaving 6 bases unmatched. The CDR3 is CASSLRGLAGVSSYEQYF. As DNA, the CDR3 is TGTGCCAGCAGCTTGCGGGGACTAGCGGGGGTCAGCTCCTACGAGCAGTACTTC.

This clonotype was counted many times. The chain combines TRBV3-1 with TRBJ2-5; a weak D match, TRBD1 (6 bases). CDR1 LGHDT and CDR2 YNNKEL come from the germline V gene (reference sequence). The CDR3 is 15 residues long. V was cut by 1 base and J by 5 bases, with 14 bases left in between. CDR3 nucleotide sequence: TGTGCCAGCAGCCAAGGGGACATTATTTCGGAGACCCAGTACTTC. Its translation is CASSQGDIISETQYF.

This clonotype was found a few times. Given a much more abundant clone one base away, this may be a read error. This CDR3 is CASSYHPPLIPSGSTIYF. The CDR3 DNA reads TGTGCCAGCAGTTATCATCCTCCGTTGATACCCTCTGGAAGCACCATATATTTT. The V and J genes are TRBV12-3 or TRBV12-4 and TRBJ1-3, with D unclear. The CDR3 runs to 18 residues.

This clonotype has more than one count but fewer than ten. At one end, the junction sequence differs from germline, possibly due to a read error. This chain joins TRBV6-6 and TRBJ1-6; D possibly corresponds to TRBD1 (5 bases). This CDR3 comprises 16 residues. Germline CDR1 is MNHNY and CDR2 is SVGAGI (reference sequence). Here the CDR3 DNA reads TGTGCCAGCACCCTCGTTCCGGGGACTCGAATTTCATCCCTCCACTTT. Protein sequence: CASTLVPGTRISSLHF.

This clonotype was detected a few times. J is TRBJ2-7 and V is TRBV4-3; 8 nucleotides agree with TRBD1. Trimming cost V 1 base and J 5 bases; bases outside gene matches: 4. The germline gives CDR1 LGHNA, CDR2 YSLEER. The CDR3 is made up of 14 amino acids. This CDR3 reads CASSQGTGPNEQYF. In DNA, the CDR3 is TGCGCCAGCAGCCAAGGGACAGGGCCCAACGAGCAGTACTTC.

Many counts were recorded for this clonotype. The J gene is TRBJ2-3, the V gene TRBV6-5; 9 bases fit TRBD1. V gave up 5 bases and J gave up 4 bases; unmatched junction bases: 4. The CDR3 has 14 amino acids. Germline V CDR1 and CDR2: MNHEY, SVGAGI. CDR3 amino acids: CASSAGQGPDTQYF. The CDR3 region has the DNA TGTGCCAGCAGTGCGGGACAGGGTCCAGATACGCAGTATTTT.

This clonotype was detected many times. The J gene is TRBJ1-4, the V gene TRBV7-2; weak D call: TRBD1 (6 bases). Germline CDR1 and CDR2: SGHTA and FQGNSA. V lost 5 bases, J lost 8 bases, and 21 bases lay in between. CDR3 size: 16 residues. The CDR3 here is CASSARGRGVEEKLFF. DNA of the CDR3: TGTGCCAGCAGCGCCCGAGGCAGGGGCGTGGAGGAAAAACTGTTTTTT.

This clonotype was found many times. The chain is built from TRBV4-3 and TRBJ1-2; 7 nucleotides match TRBD1. The germline V gene encodes CDR1 LGHNA and CDR2 YSLEER. This CDR3 is built from 15 residues. After removal of 1 base from V and 4 bases from J, the junction contained 6 bases not matched to a gene. The CDR3 protein is CASSQVSQGGYGYTF. DNA for the CDR3: TGCGCCAGCAGCCAAGTTTCCCAGGGGGGCTATGGCTACACCTTC.

Ten or more counts support this clonotype. The V and J genes are TRBV3-1 and TRBJ2-3; D is possibly TRBD1 or TRBD2 (6 bases each). This CDR3 spans 16 amino acids. Germline V gene lookup returns CDR1 LGHDT and CDR2 YNNKEL (reference sequence). Trimming cost V 4 bases and J 2 bases, with 16 bases left between them. The CDR3 coding sequence is TGTGCCAGCAGCCGGGGGGAGTTGGGGGCCACAGATACGCAGTATTTT. Its protein is CASSRGELGATDTQYF.

This clonotype came up many times. In nucleotides, the CDR3 is TGCAGCGTTGAAGATTCGCTTTACTATGGCTACACCTTC. Translation: CSVEDSLYYGYTF. V is TRBV29-1 and J is TRBJ1-2, with unresolved D. The germline CDR1 and CDR2 sequences are SQVTM and ANQGSEA. The CDR3 consists of 13 residues. The germline V and J ends were trimmed by 0 bases and 3 bases, with 8 bases remaining between them.

In regard to this clonotype: The missing conserved phenylalanine or tryptophan at the end of this CDR3 makes a read error likely. This chain uses TRBV6-1 with TRBJ2-5; no clear D gene. This CDR3 is 16 amino acids long. Trimming stripped 2 bases from V and 1 base from J, with 14 bases between. CDR1 is MNHNS and CDR2 is SASEGT in the germline V gene. The CDR3 region has the DNA TGTGCCAGCAGTGAACCCGATGACGGTTTCCAAGAGACCCAGTACTCC. This sequence encodes CASSEPDDGFQETQYS.

The chain employs TRBV6-2 or TRBV6-3 and TRBJ2-7; no firm D call. V was cut by 8 bases and J by 2 bases, with 10 bases left in between. CDR3 length equals 12 residues. Germline loops: CDR1 MNHEY, CDR2 SVGEGT. CDR3 DNA sequence: TGTGCCAGCGGTCGAGATCCCTACGAGCAGTACTTC. It codes for CASGRDPYEQYF.

A remark on this clonotype: It may be a read error: a sequence one base away is much more abundant. The chain is built from TRBV28 and TRBJ1-1; D not certain. Germline CDR1 and CDR2: MDHEN and SYDVKM. The CDR3 contains 12 residues. The CDR3 nucleotides read TGTGCCAGCAGTTCACCCTGGACTGCAGCTTTCTTT. Translating gives CASSSPWTAAFF. Combining the CDR3 with reference TRBV28 and TRBJ1-1 gives the whole variable domain DVKVTQSSRYLVKRTGEKVFLECVQDMDHENMFWYRQDPGLGLRLIYFSYDVKMKEKGDIPEGYSVSREKKERFSLILESASTNQTSMYLCASSSPWTAAFFGQGTRLTVV.

The rearrangement links TRBV19 to TRBJ2-1; the match to TRBD1 covers 12 bases. Trimming took 4 bases from V and 3 from J; bases not matched to a gene: 4. Germline V lookup: CDR1 LNHDA, CDR2 SQIVND (reference sequence). The CDR3 is 16 amino acids. Written as DNA, the CDR3 is TGTGCCAGTAGTACCGGGACAGGGGGCTTCTACAATGAGCAGTTCTTC. It is translated as CASSTGTGGFYNEQFF.

This clonotype came up once. This chain joins TRBV4-2 and TRBJ2-3, with D perhaps matching TRBD2 (5 bases). V lost 4 bases to trimming and J lost 2 bases, with 19 bases between them. Germline loops: CDR1 LGHNA, CDR2 YNFKEQ. This CDR3 has 17 residues. The CDR3 DNA follows: TGTGCCAGCAGCCTCGTGACTATCTATAGATACACAGATACGCAGTATTTT. It is translated as CASSLVTIYRYTDTQYF.

Remarks on this clonotype: A much larger clone lies one base from this, so it may be a read error. V gene TRBV13 combines with J gene TRBJ1-3; D remains ambiguous. The CDR3 is 15 residues long. Germline V gives CDR1 PRHDT, CDR2 FYEKMQ (reference sequence). The V and J ends lost 6 bases and 0 bases respectively, with 12 bases between them. DNA of the CDR3: TGTGCCAGCAGTTGGACGAATGTCTCTGGAAACACCATATATTTT. It translates to CASSWTNVSGNTIYF.